This TCR beta chain was sequenced for a study of shared clonotypes between healthy human individuals (dated by TCRdb to 2019 to 2021). About the full investigation: A couple of women and a few men aged 18 to 49 years were included in the cohort. The study deeply sequenced blood TCR repertoires of 5 or 6 healthy adults to estimate repertoire size and the extent of clonotype sharing between individuals. Each donor's leukapheresis produced roughly between about 0.9 and 9.5 billion PBMCs. Per donor, three plates each were used for CD4 naive and CD4 memory, two for CD8 naive, and one for CD8 memory. To increase sequencing depth and limit assay-specific biases, TCR repertoire library preparation and sequencing were carried out by different laboratories using diverse techniques.

Study-wide conclusions, independent of this receptor: Across a handful of donors, approximately 4.6% of naive CD4, roughly 3.5% of naive CD8, around 2.1% of memory CD4, and 0.3% to 0.45% of memory CD8 clonotypes were shared. Higher generation probabilities were observed for clonotypes shared by all four sorted-subset donors than for non-shared clonotypes. Only blood was sampled, and tissue TCR repertoires likely differ from those in blood. Even with the large sequencing depth, rarefaction of the sorted-subset datasets indicated that sequencing was incomplete. Because the study included only a small number of donors, the genetic and exposure-history diversity represented was limited. Larger estimated clonotype richness was generally found for naive subsets than for memory subsets. Pairwise subsampling led to the expectation that sequencing depth would affect the degree of clonotype sharing among donors.

Points on this clone: Its binding antigen is unknown. Base-call qualities are not available, and no considerably larger clone is one nucleotide away.

Donors were healthy HIV-negative adults with no recently reported acute infections or vaccinations. Only Caucasian adults living in Nashville, Tennessee, USA were represented among the donors. CD8 memory samples were composed of magnetically selected CD45RO+ cells combined with CCR7-negative CD45RA+ effector memory (TemRA) cells. Blood was collected by leukapheresis, and PBMCs were isolated by Ficoll-Histopaque density gradient centrifugation and then cryopreserved in liquid nitrogen vapor phase. Purity and quantity of every magnetically sorted T cell population were checked by analytical flow cytometry. Genomic DNA was isolated from every sorted fraction and measured by UV absorbance on a Nanodrop 2000c. TCR CDR3 regions were amplified from genomic DNA by multiplex PCR using the deep immunoSEQ assay. Genomic DNA extracted from each cell subset was distributed evenly over all wells of several immunoSEQ 96-well plates, and each plate served as one replicate. For sorted subsets, each replicate PCR was loaded with around 200 ng genomic DNA, equivalent to 30,000 or so T cell genomes. Purified libraries were measured with a Qubit 3.0 fluorometer, size-checked on a Bioanalyzer 2100, and measured again with the KAPA Library Quantification kit. Each immunoSEQ 96-well plate was sequenced on its own single-read 150-cycle Illumina NextSeq 550 flow cell. On the authors' methods: The immunoSEQ output contained only junctional sequences without quality scores, so filtering could not match that applied to full-length reads. To assign V/J genes and CDR3, sequences were annotated against IMGT germline references using PyIR, a Python wrapper for IgBLAST v1.9. Reads were filtered out if the reads had weak V/J assignments (E-value above 1e-6), no CDR3, stop codons, out-of-frame junctions, or ambiguous translated residues. V3J clonotypes were defined as sequences sharing an identical inferred V gene, J gene, and CDR3 amino acid sequence. To compute the percentage overlap between repertoires, the number of shared unique clonotypes was divided by the size of the smaller repertoire. Three approaches were used to assess repertoire richness: RTK rarefaction, the Chao1 estimator, and Recon v2.1 estimates of unobserved clonotypes. For all TCRbeta clonotypes obtained by the gDNA method from a few donors, generation probabilities were computed with OLGA. TCRdb's version of the immuneACCESS table is confined to in-frame rearrangements and falls short of the full clone set. An unresolved V gene accounts for under half of the shortfall where checked; the remainder is of unknown origin. The V and J calls and the clone size are those of that table, but D and trimming were determined from the DNA. The sample contains approximately 98,000 clones, 68% of them found a single time. Approximately 24% of the sample comes from the top ten.

From the cysteine up to the phenylalanine, the CDR3 has a length of 16 residues. Only the CDR3 region is kept as DNA, spanning 48 bases read in frame from base 1. CDR1 is given as SEHNR and CDR2 as FQNEAQ, both from the germline V gene (reference sequence). V trim: 5 bases; J trim: 6 bases; unmatched bases: 9. This receptor was taken from a young woman in good health. Sequencing was performed on memory CD8+ T cells sorted from blood. In the paper's terms, the cell subset or site label means: CD45RO+ cells pooled with CCR7-negative TemRA cells. In this chain, TRBV7-9 is recombined with TRBJ2-2; 10 bases in the middle match TRBD1. DNA sequence: TGTGCCAGCAGCACCCGACAGGGGGCTTTCTCCGGGGAGCTGTTTTTT. It translates to CASSTRQGAFSGELFF.